The T cell receptor (beta chain) under discussion was sequenced for a study of blood T cell repertoires in COVID-19. Study context: Some COVID-19 samples were acute and others convalescent; all came from the United States, Italy and Spain.

Germline CDR1 SGHAT, CDR2 FQNNGV. Trimming left V 3 bases short and J 3 bases short, with 11 bases between. CDR3 length: 14 residues. Libraries were prepared by immunoSEQ multiplex PCR; TCRdb keeps only in-frame clonotypes and omits some of them. This sample has approximately 300,000 clones, with 90% found just once. The sample comprised peripheral blood. The genes are TRBV11-2 and TRBJ2-5; weak D call: TRBD2 (5 bases). The TCR was taken from a woman aged 25 to 45 with COVID-19, enrolled during active disease. CDR3 sequence: CASSLEVAEETQYF. Written as DNA, the CDR3 is TGTGCCAGCAGCTTGGAGGTTGCTGAAGAGACCCAGTACTTC.